The 32 T cell receptor beta chains in this list originate from one sample, sequenced in a study of OX40 agonist ivuxolimab in advanced cancers. Generated by immunoSEQ multiplex PCR, the TCRdb table keeps only in-frame clones and is missing some. Counted here are tens of thousands of clones, about nine tenths occurring once; the ten biggest clones make up over 9.5%. The sequencing here drew on CD4+ or CD8+ T cells sorted from blood, taken in a trial of the OX40 agonist ivuxolimab. Every receptor here comes from an adult with an advanced solid tumor such as melanoma, head and neck, liver or kidney cancer.

The genes are TRBV7-2 and TRBJ2-7; D perhaps matches TRBD1 (5 bases). Germline assignment: CDR1 SGHTA and CDR2 FQGNSA. Trimming cost V 8 bases and J 1 base, with 15 bases left between them. The CDR3 has 14 amino acids. CDR3 in amino acids: CASSQQGRSYEQYF. CDR3 DNA sequence: TGTGCCAGCTCACAGCAGGGTCGATCCTACGAGCAGTACTTC.

The chain combines TRBV29-1 with TRBJ2-1; unclear D gene. The CDR3 consists of 12 residues. Between the trimmed V and J ends, which lost 1 base and 2 bases, there was a span of 3 bases. Germline values: CDR1 SQVTM, CDR2 ANQGSEA. Here the CDR3 reads CSVEVAYNEQFF. The DNA of the CDR3 is TGCAGCGTTGAAGTGGCCTACAATGAGCAGTTCTTC.

With regard to this clone: One junction end does not reproduce the germline sequence, and a read error may be involved. This chain connects TRBV28 to TRBJ2-1, with D possibly matching TRBD1 (6 bases). The CDR3 has 16 residues. Germline V lookup: CDR1 MDHEN, CDR2 SYDVKM. The CDR3 here is CASSPRGRGVYHEQFF. The CDR3, as DNA: TGTGCCAGCAGTCCGAGGGGGAGAGGGGTCTACCATGAGCAGTTCTTC.

The chain links TRBV19 to TRBJ2-2, with 7 bases lining up with TRBD1. This CDR3 has 16 residues. Germline values: CDR1 LNHDA, CDR2 SQIVND (reference sequence). Trimming took 3 bases from V and 2 from J; bases not matched to a gene: 6. The DNA for the CDR3 is TGTGCCAGTAGTATTTGGGACAGACAAAACACCGGGGAGCTGTTTTTT. Translating gives CASSIWDRQNTGELFF.

This clone came up once. The chain recombines TRBV11-2 with TRBJ2-5, with 7 nucleotides matching TRBD1. Germline V lookup: CDR1 SGHAT, CDR2 FQNNGV. The CDR3 extends over 14 amino acids. V trimming: 3 bases; J trimming: 1 base; junction bases outside the gene matches: 2. CDR3 protein: CASSLGTVQETQYF. The CDR3, as DNA: TGTGCCAGCAGCTTGGGGACAGTCCAAGAGACCCAGTACTTC.

This rearrangement joins TRBV9 to TRBJ1-4, with D hard to call. V lost 4 bases and J 3 bases, leaving 10 bases between the germline ends. Germline V gene data show CDR1 as SGDLS and CDR2 as YYNGEE. The CDR3 runs to 14 residues. The CDR3 protein is CASSPGGSNEKLFF. The CDR3 nucleotides are TGTGCCAGCAGCCCCGGAGGGTCTAATGAAAAACTGTTTTTT.

The chain couples TRBV19 to TRBJ1-1, with a weak D call TRBD1 (6 bases). Germline CDR1 LNHDA, CDR2 SQIVND (reference sequence). V lost 3 bases to trimming and J lost 0 bases, with 11 bases between them. The CDR3 covers 15 residues. CDR3 nucleotides: TGTGCCAGTAGTATCACGACAGGCATGAACACTGAAGCTTTCTTT. Amino acids: CASSITTGMNTEAFF.

This chain connects TRBV27 to TRBJ1-2; D is ambiguous. The CDR3 has 13 residues. Per germline, CDR1 MNHEY and CDR2 SMNVEV (reference sequence). Between the trimmed V and J ends, which lost 6 bases and 1 base, there was a span of 9 bases. The CDR3 protein is CASSLSYNYGYTF. CDR3 DNA sequence: TGTGCCAGCAGCCTCAGTTATAACTATGGCTACACCTTC.

The CDR3 DNA reads TGCGCCAGCAGGCTGGGAGGGGGCTTGGAGCCCCAGCATTTT. This gives the protein CASRLGGGLEPQHF. This chain joins TRBV5-1 and TRBJ1-5; 7 nucleotides match TRBD1. The J segment lost 8 bases and the V segment lost 5 bases, leaving 10 bases of the junction unmatched. Germline-derived CDR1 and CDR2 are SGHRS and YFSETQ. This CDR3 is built from 14 residues.

The chain combines TRBV15 with TRBJ1-4, with 7 bases lining up with TRBD1. The CDR3 covers 16 residues. CDR1 is LNHNV and CDR2 is YYDKDF in the germline V gene (reference sequence). The ends lost 4 bases at V and 4 bases at J; junction bases unmatched: 9. Written as DNA, the CDR3 is TGTGCCACCAGCACATCTCAGACAGGGATTAATGAAAAACTGTTTTTT. This encodes CATSTSQTGINEKLFF.

The chain has TRBV4-2 and TRBJ2-7; 7 bases fit TRBD2. J gave up 6 bases and V 4 bases, and 6 bases lay outside the gene matches. There are 13 residues in the CDR3. Germline CDR1 LGHNA, CDR2 YNFKEQ. In nucleotides, the CDR3 is TGTGCCAGCAGCCCGACTAGCTTGGGCGAGCAGTACTTC. Encoded protein: CASSPTSLGEQYF.

The chain couples TRBV5-8 to TRBJ1-2; D ambiguous. The length of the CDR3 is 14 residues. Germline CDR1 SGHTS, CDR2 YDEGEE. Trimming cost V 0 bases and J 0 bases, with 6 bases left between them. CDR3 protein: CASSLGTANYGYTF. CDR3 nucleotides: TGTGCCAGCAGCTTGGGGACGGCTAACTATGGCTACACCTTC.

This chain connects TRBV7-2 to TRBJ2-3; 8 bases are a match to TRBD2. With 1 base clipped from V and 6 bases from J, the junction kept 6 bases outside the gene matches. From germline, CDR1 is SGHTA and CDR2 FQGNSA. The CDR3 length is 15 residues. The CDR3 protein is CASSLGGRLGDTQYF. The CDR3 DNA is TGTGCCAGCAGCTTAGGCGGGAGGTTAGGTGATACGCAGTATTTT.

This chain uses TRBV2 with TRBJ2-5; 8 nucleotides align to TRBD1. The germline CDR1 and CDR2 sequences are SNHLY and FYNNEI. The CDR3 covers 19 residues. V lost 4 bases and J lost 1; bases outside the gene matches: 17. In DNA, the CDR3 is TGTGCCAGCAGTGGAGCCGGCCAGGGGGCGCGAGGTCCCCAAGAGACCCAGTACTTC. Translating it yields CASSGAGQGARGPQETQYF.

CDR3 amino acids: CASSLEGGGDTQYF. The DNA for the CDR3 is TGTGCCAGCAGCTTGGAGGGGGGCGGAGATACGCAGTATTTT. The V and J genes are TRBV11-3 and TRBJ2-3; D possibly uses TRBD1 or TRBD2 (6 bases each). V was clipped by 3 bases and J by 5 bases, with 12 bases between them. The CDR3 covers 14 residues. Germline-derived CDR1 and CDR2 are SGHNT and YENEEA.

By sample fraction, this clone is medium-sized (0.01 to 0.1%). A read error may account for a junction end that differs from germline. This rearrangement joins TRBV9 to TRBJ2-1; 11 bases align to TRBD2. CDR3 length equals 16 residues. Germline CDR1 reads SGDLS; CDR2 reads YYNGEE. The CDR3 region is CASSGISGRAYNEQFF. The CDR3 nucleotides are TGTGCCAGCAGCGGAATTAGCGGGAGGGCCTATAATGAGCAGTTCTTC.

This clone was counted only a few times. This sequence joins TRBV9 and TRBJ2-2, with D perhaps matching TRBD1 (6 bases). Germline-derived CDR1 and CDR2 are SGDLS and YYNGEE. Trimming shortened V by 2 bases and J by 0 bases, and 14 bases separated the two germline ends. CDR3 length: 17 amino acids. The DNA of the CDR3 is TGTGCCAGCAGCGTTGAGAAGGACAGACCGAACACCGGGGAGCTGTTTTTT. Protein product: CASSVEKDRPNTGELFF.

This clone was seen just once. The chain employs TRBV13 and TRBJ1-1; TRBD1 matches 8 bases. Losses at the gene ends were 1 base for V and 7 bases for J; bases not matched to a gene: 8. The germline gives CDR1 PRHDT, CDR2 FYEKMQ (reference sequence). The CDR3 spans 15 residues. The CDR3 nucleotides are TGTGCCAGCAGCTTAGCGTACAGGGGGGTGGGTGAAGCTTTCTTT. Its translation is CASSLAYRGVGEAFF.

This chain links TRBV7-6 with TRBJ2-7; D is possibly TRBD1 (5 bases). Germline CDR1 reads SGHVS; CDR2 reads FNYEAQ. V shed 4 bases and J shed 6 bases, with 13 bases lying between them. This CDR3 region has 13 residues. DNA of the CDR3: TGTGCCAGCAGCTACTTCGGGCAGGGCGAGCAGTACTTC. Protein sequence: CASSYFGQGEQYF.

This chain connects TRBV14 to TRBJ2-2, with D maybe TRBD2 (6 bases). There are 16 residues in the CDR3. Per germline, CDR1 SGHDN and CDR2 FVKESK. Trimming pared 7 bases from V and 5 bases from J, leaving 20 bases between. For the CDR3, the DNA is TGTGCCAGCACCACCCCGGCGGGGAGCTTAACCGGGGAGCTGTTTTTT. This gives the protein CASTTPAGSLTGELFF.

This clone appeared a single time. This sequence joins TRBV15 and TRBJ2-3; weak D call: TRBD1 (5 bases). V was pared by 1 base and J by 0 bases, with 8 bases between. Germline CDR1 and CDR2: LNHNV and YYDKDF (reference sequence). The CDR3 runs 15 residues. DNA for the CDR3: TGTGCCACCAGCAGAGGACAGTTTAGCACAGATACGCAGTATTTT. Its translation is CATSRGQFSTDTQYF.

The chain combines TRBV28 with TRBJ1-5; no clear D gene. Trimming pared 1 base from V and 0 bases from J, leaving 10 bases between. The germline CDR1 and CDR2 sequences are MDHEN and SYDVKM. There are 16 residues in the CDR3. In DNA, the CDR3 is TGTGCCAGCAGTTTATATTACACACATAGCAATCAGCCCCAGCATTTT. It specifies CASSLYYTHSNQPQHF. The full variable domain, with the rest looked up from reference TRBV28 and TRBJ1-5, is DVKVTQSSRYLVKRTGEKVFLECVQDMDHENMFWYRQDPGLGLRLIYFSYDVKMKEKGDIPEGYSVSREKKERFSLILESASTNQTSMYLCASSLYYTHSNQPQHFGDGTRLSIL.

The rearrangement uses TRBV10-3 and TRBJ2-7; D possibly corresponds to TRBD2 (6 bases). The CDR3 spans 15 residues. CDR1 is ENHRY and CDR2 is SYGVKD in the germline V gene. V lost 4 bases and J lost 6, with 19 bases in between. The chain's CDR3 is CAISVPGASLSEQYF. CDR3 DNA sequence: TGTGCCATCAGTGTTCCGGGAGCGTCCCTAAGCGAGCAGTACTTC.

The genes are TRBV7-6 and TRBJ2-3; D gene ambiguous. The germline V gene has CDR1 SGHVS and CDR2 FNYEAQ. Trimming pared 3 bases from V and 5 bases from J, leaving 18 bases between. The CDR3 totals 16 residues. The CDR3 DNA follows: TGTGCCAGCAGCTTGTTTGGTTTCGGAAGCCAAGATACGCAGTATTTT. Encoded protein: CASSLFGFGSQDTQYF.

V gene TRBV19 combines with J gene TRBJ1-1; tentatively, D is TRBD1 (6 bases). The CDR3 has 15 residues. Germline loops: CDR1 LNHDA, CDR2 SQIVND (reference sequence). Trimming left V 2 bases short and J 1 base short, with 11 bases between. CDR3 loop: CASSINPQGNTEAFF. In DNA, the CDR3 is TGTGCCAGTAGTATAAACCCACAGGGGAACACTGAAGCTTTCTTT.

This chain uses TRBV27 with TRBJ2-1; D may correspond to TRBD1 or TRBD2 (5 bases each). The CDR3 is 14 residues long. Trimming stripped 1 base from V and 10 bases from J, with 14 bases between. The V gene's germline CDR1 is MNHEY and CDR2 SMNVEV (reference sequence). CDR3 in amino acids: CASSLYPLGEEQFF. CDR3 nucleotides: TGTGCCAGCAGTTTATACCCCTTGGGGGAGGAGCAGTTCTTC.

The chain carries TRBV27 and TRBJ2-7; D is unclear. This CDR3 spans 15 amino acids. The ends were cut back, 3 bases at V and 0 bases at J, with 12 bases in the middle. CDR1 is MNHEY, CDR2 SMNVEV, per germline (reference sequence). The CDR3 DNA reads as TGTGCCAGCAGTTTCGAGGCCTTACCCTCCTACGAGCAGTACTTC. Protein sequence: CASSFEALPSYEQYF.

V is TRBV27 and J is TRBJ1-6, with 7 bases fitting TRBD1. With V trimmed by 6 bases and J by 5 bases, 7 bases remained unmatched. Germline V gene data show CDR1 as MNHEY and CDR2 as SMNVEV (reference sequence). The CDR3 length is 15 residues. The CDR3 nucleotides are TGTGCCAGCAGACTAACAGGGGCCGATAATTCACCCCTCCACTTT. Amino acids: CASRLTGADNSPLHF.

This clone was detected only once. J is TRBJ1-6 and V is TRBV5-3; D is possibly TRBD1 (6 bases). TRBV5-3 is an open reading frame, and its role is uncertain. Trimming took off 8 bases at V and 10 bases at J, with 22 bases between the two ends. This CDR3 has 15 residues. The CDR3 coding sequence is TGTGCCAGCAGCGCGTTACAGGGCGGATTGTCACCCCTCCACTTT. It encodes CASSALQGGLSPLHF.

V and J are TRBV19 and TRBJ1-5, with TRBD1 identical over 7 bases. Per germline, CDR1 LNHDA and CDR2 SQIVND (reference sequence). This CDR3 region has 15 residues. The J segment lost 1 base and the V segment lost 4 bases, leaving 4 bases of the junction unmatched. The DNA for the CDR3 is TGTGCCAGTAGTACCGGGACAGCCAGCAATCAGCCCCAGCATTTT. The encoded protein is CASSTGTASNQPQHF.

The rearrangement links TRBV5-8 to TRBJ2-3; D might be TRBD1 or TRBD2, each matching 5 bases. The germline V gene encodes CDR1 SGHTS and CDR2 YDEGEE. The V end was cut by 0 bases, the J end by 3 bases, with 14 bases between. CDR3 size: 16 residues. DNA for the CDR3: TGTGCCAGCAGCTTGGGACAGACTACCCTGACAGATACGCAGTATTTT. This codes for CASSLGQTTLTDTQYF.

This clone was seen just once. This chain links TRBV28 with TRBJ1-6; 7 bases agree with TRBD1. The germline CDR1 and CDR2 sequences are MDHEN and SYDVKM. CDR3 size: 17 residues. J was trimmed by 0 bases and V by 6 bases; bases with no gene match: 8. CDR3 loop: CASRPGTESSYNSPLHF. In nucleotides, the CDR3 is TGTGCCAGCAGACCCGGGACAGAGAGCTCCTATAATTCACCCCTCCACTTT.